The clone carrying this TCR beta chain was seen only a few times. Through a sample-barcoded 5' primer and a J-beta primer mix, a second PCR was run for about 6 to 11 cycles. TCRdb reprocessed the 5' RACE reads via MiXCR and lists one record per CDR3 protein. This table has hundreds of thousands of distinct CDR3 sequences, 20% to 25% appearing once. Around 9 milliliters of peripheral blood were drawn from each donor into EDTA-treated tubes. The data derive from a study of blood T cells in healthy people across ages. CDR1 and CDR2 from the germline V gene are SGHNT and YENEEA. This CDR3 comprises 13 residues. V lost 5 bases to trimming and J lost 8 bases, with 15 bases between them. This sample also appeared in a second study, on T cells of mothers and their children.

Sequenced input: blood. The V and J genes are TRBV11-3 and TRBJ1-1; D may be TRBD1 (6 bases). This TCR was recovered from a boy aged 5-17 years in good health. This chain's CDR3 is CASSIQGKSEAFF. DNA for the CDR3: TGTGCCAGCAGCATACAGGGAAAATCGGAAGCTTTCTTT.